These 24 T cell receptor beta chains share one sample of origin, sequenced in a study of immune evolution from preneoplasia to lung adenocarcinoma. This table comes from immunoSEQ multiplex PCR, and its TCRdb copy is limited to in-frame clones, with some not included. The data contain roughly 14,000 clones, 65% to 85% of them seen just once; the ten biggest clones take up approximately 4.2%. The sequencing sample was made of FFPE minimally invasive lung adenocarcinoma tissue. These receptor sequences come from a person aged 70 to 79 with lung adenocarcinoma.

This chain uses TRBV18 with TRBJ1-3; no reliable D call. The CDR3 has 15 amino acids. Germline CDR1 is KGHSH and CDR2 is LQKENI. Trimming pared 5 bases from V and 0 bases from J, leaving 11 bases between. CDR3 bases: TGTGCCAGCTCAGAGGCGAGGGACTCTGGAAACACCATATATTTT. This codes for CASSEARDSGNTIYF.

This clone was recorded a few times. Other DNA sequences in the same sample also yield this CDR3. The chain carries TRBV4-1 and TRBJ1-5; the D gene is possibly TRBD1 (6 bases). This CDR3 contains 17 residues. Germline V gene data show CDR1 as MGHRA and CDR2 as YSYEKL. V gave up 5 bases and J gave up 2 bases, with 19 bases separating them. The CDR3 bases are TGCGCCAGCAGCTCGACGGAAACAGGGTGGGGCAATCAGCCCCAGCATTTT. As protein: CASSSTETGWGNQPQHF.

Regarding this clone: The sample holds other DNA sequences that translate to the same CDR3. The rearrangement joins TRBV5-1 to TRBJ1-1, with D unresolved. The CDR3 totals 13 residues. Per the germline V gene, CDR1 is SGHRS and CDR2 is YFSETQ. Trimming took off 0 bases at V and 1 base at J, with 4 bases between the two ends. CDR3 DNA sequence: TGCGCCAGCAGCTTGGAACCGAACACTGAAGCTTTCTTT. This encodes CASSLEPNTEAFF.

This clone was counted once. J is TRBJ1-5 and V is TRBV30; the D is unclear. Germline-derived CDR1 and CDR2 are GTSNPN and SVGIG (reference sequence). The CDR3 consists of 14 residues. Trimming stripped 2 bases from V and 3 bases from J, with 11 bases between. The CDR3 region has the DNA TGTGCCTGGAGTAGGCAGTTCAACAATCAGCCCCAGCATTTT. Translation gives CAWSRQFNNQPQHF.

The V call is TRBV11-2, the J call TRBJ2-5; the match to TRBD2 covers 7 bases. V shed 1 base, J shed 1 base, and the junction held 3 bases outside the gene matches. In germline, CDR1 is SGHAT, CDR2 FQNNGV. The CDR3 runs to 15 residues. The CDR3 DNA reads as TGTGCCAGCAGCTTAGTCGGGGGGAGCCAAGAGACCCAGTACTTC. Its translation: CASSLVGGSQETQYF.

The V call is TRBV20-1, the J call TRBJ2-1; D is uncertain. The CDR3 has 9 residues. CDR1 and CDR2 from the germline V gene are DFQATT and SNEGSKA (reference sequence). Written as DNA, the CDR3 is TGCAGGGCGCAGAATGAGCAGTTCTTC. It encodes CRAQNEQFF.

This chain connects TRBV28 to TRBJ2-7; 7 bases line up with TRBD1. The V gene end was trimmed by 6 bases and the J gene end by 2 bases; junction bases not matched to a gene: 10. This CDR3 has 15 residues. Germline CDR1 MDHEN, CDR2 SYDVKM. This CDR3 is CASRPPTGLPYEQYF. As DNA, the CDR3 is TGTGCCAGCAGACCCCCGACAGGGTTGCCCTACGAGCAGTACTTC.

V usage is TRBV28 and J usage is TRBJ1-2; D is possibly TRBD1 (5 bases). The CDR3 is 13 amino acids. Germline lookup yields CDR1 MDHEN and CDR2 SYDVKM. V was clipped by 8 bases and J by 6 bases, with 16 bases between them. DNA of the CDR3: TGTGCCAGCGGAGGGACTCCCCGGCATGGCTACACCTTC. Translation: CASGGTPRHGYTF.

The rearrangement uses TRBV7-2 and TRBJ2-7; 10 nucleotides match TRBD2. This CDR3 contains 14 residues. V gave up 3 bases and J gave up 5 bases; unmatched junction bases: 4. Germline loops: CDR1 SGHTA, CDR2 FQGNSA. CDR3 bases: TGTGCCAGCAGCTTGGCTAGCGGGAGCAACGAGCAGTACTTC. Translation gives CASSLASGSNEQYF.

The chain uses TRBV21-1 and TRBJ2-7; TRBD2, the table's D call, lacks a check against the DNA. TRBV21-1 is a pseudogene segment. The CDR3 totals 15 residues. This CDR3 reads CASSMTGGPVHEQYF. The DNA for the CDR3 is TGTGCCAGCAGCATGACGGGAGGGCCGGTTCACGAGCAGTACTTC.

The chain is built from TRBV6-1 and TRBJ2-7, with 8 bases aligning to TRBD1. This CDR3 spans 17 amino acids. Germline CDR1 MNHNS, CDR2 SASEGT. J lost 7 bases, V lost 1 base, and 15 bases had no gene match. CDR3 residues: CASSEVFPGQVVREQYF. CDR3 bases: TGTGCCAGCAGTGAAGTATTCCCGGGACAGGTGGTGAGGGAGCAGTACTTC.

This clone was counted once. The V call is TRBV2, the J call TRBJ2-1, with D maybe TRBD2 (5 bases). CDR1 SNHLY and CDR2 FYNNEI come from the germline V gene. Between the trimmed V and J ends, which lost 5 bases and 5 bases, there was a span of 16 bases. The CDR3 length is 15 residues. The CDR3, as DNA: TGTGCCAGCAGTCGTCTAGCCGGTCTTAACAATGAGCAGTTCTTC. Protein product: CASSRLAGLNNEQFF.

The V call is TRBV6-6, the J call TRBJ2-1; 7 bases fit TRBD1. Unmatched junction bases numbered 9, after V lost 4 bases and J lost 3 bases. Germline values: CDR1 MNHNY, CDR2 SVGAGI (reference sequence). This CDR3 region has 16 residues. In nucleotides, the CDR3 is TGTGCCAGCAGTTCCTCCGACAGGGCATACTACAATGAGCAGTTCTTC. It specifies CASSSSDRAYYNEQFF.

The chain recombines TRBV28 with TRBJ1-2, with 8 bases identical to TRBD1. This CDR3 spans 17 amino acids. V shed 7 bases and J 2 bases; nucleotides not matched to a gene: 15. The germline V gene encodes CDR1 MDHEN and CDR2 SYDVKM. As DNA, the CDR3 is TGTGCCAGCACCCAGGGGGGGCAGGGGGCGAGGAACTATGGCTACACCTTC. Its protein is CASTQGGQGARNYGYTF.

This chain joins TRBV30 and TRBJ1-2, with TRBD1 identical over 7 bases. This CDR3 has 15 amino acids. J was trimmed by 1 base and V by 2 bases; bases with no gene match: 7. CDR1 and CDR2 from the germline V gene are GTSNPN and SVGIG (reference sequence). The CDR3 DNA sequence: TGTGCCTGGAGTAGGACACAGGGGATTAACTATGGCTACACCTTC. Residues: CAWSRTQGINYGYTF. The full variable domain, completed using reference TRBV30 and TRBJ1-2, is SQTIHQWPATLVQPVGSPLSLECTVEGTSNPNLYWYRQAAGRGLQLLFYSVGIGQISSEVPQNLSASRPQDRQFILSSKKLLLSDSGFYLCAWSRTQGINYGYTFGSGTRLTVV.

This chain joins TRBV19 and TRBJ2-1; D not certain. This CDR3 is 12 amino acids long. V was cut by 3 bases and J by 8 bases, with 8 bases left in between. The germline CDR1 and CDR2 sequences are LNHDA and SQIVND (reference sequence). CDR3 nucleotides: TGTGCCAGTAGTATGCGAGGCGATGAGCAGTTCTTC. Protein product: CASSMRGDEQFF.

The rearrangement links TRBV28 to TRBJ1-5; D call uncertain. Germline-derived CDR1 and CDR2 are MDHEN and SYDVKM. Trimming removed 4 bases at V and 2 bases at J, with 12 bases between. CDR3 length: 15 amino acids. The CDR3 DNA sequence: TGTGCCAGCAGTTCTGGGGTTTTGGGCAATCAGCCCCAGCATTTT. This codes for CASSSGVLGNQPQHF.

The CDR3 here is CASSPQDEQYF. For the CDR3, the DNA is TGTGCCAGCTCACCACAGGACGAGCAGTACTTC. The J gene is TRBJ2-7, the V gene TRBV18, with D uncertain. The CDR3 runs 11 residues. Trimming took off 1 base at V and 5 bases at J, with 3 bases between the two ends. Looked up from germline, CDR1 is KGHSH and CDR2 is LQKENI.

The chain links TRBV7-8 to TRBJ1-3; a weak D match, TRBD1 (6 bases). This CDR3 has 17 amino acids. The V end lost 2 bases, the J end lost 0 bases, and 14 bases lay between the germline ends. Germline loops: CDR1 SGHVS, CDR2 FQNEAQ. The CDR3 reads CASSLMIGGLSGNTIYF. The CDR3 nucleotides read TGTGCCAGCAGCTTAATGATAGGGGGTCTCTCTGGAAACACCATATATTTT.

This clone was counted between two and nine times. The chain links TRBV29-1 to TRBJ2-1; tentative D call: TRBD2 (5 bases). The CDR3 spans 13 residues. Germline CDR1 and CDR2: SQVTM and ANQGSEA. V was shortened by 7 bases and J by 2 bases, with 12 bases between the two germline ends. The CDR3 spells CSAEGGTYNEQFF. The CDR3 nucleotides are TGCAGCGCCGAGGGCGGCACCTACAATGAGCAGTTCTTC.

The chain carries TRBV5-6 and TRBJ2-6, with D perhaps matching TRBD2 (5 bases). Between the trimmed V and J ends, which lost 2 bases and 2 bases, there was a span of 8 bases. Per the germline V gene, CDR1 is SGHDT and CDR2 is YYEEEE. The CDR3 has 15 residues. CDR3: CASSLMEAGANVLTF. The CDR3 DNA is TGTGCCAGCAGCTTAATGGAGGCTGGGGCCAACGTCCTGACTTTC.

The chain couples TRBV7-6 to TRBJ1-3; tentative D call: TRBD1 (6 bases). CDR1 and CDR2 (germline): SGHVS, FNYEAQ. The germline V and J ends were trimmed by 5 bases and 0 bases, with 14 bases remaining between them. The CDR3 covers 16 residues. The CDR3 protein is CASSKSQGISGNTIYF. The DNA of the CDR3 is TGTGCCAGCAGCAAAAGTCAGGGGATCTCTGGAAACACCATATATTTT.

This chain joins TRBV10-3 and TRBJ2-7; 9 bases fit TRBD1. This CDR3 comprises 15 residues. Germline CDR1 and CDR2: ENHRY and SYGVKD. V dropped 6 bases and J dropped 5; count of bases not matched to a gene: 11. CDR3 nucleotides: TGTGCCATCAGCCTAGACGTGGGACAGGGAAACGAGCAGTACTTC. It encodes CAISLDVGQGNEQYF.

The V call is TRBV7-9, the J call TRBJ2-7; D gene ambiguous. CDR3 length: 12 residues. The V gene's germline CDR1 is SEHNR and CDR2 FQNEAQ (reference sequence). Trimming removed 7 bases from V and 3 bases from J, with 10 bases in between. Here the CDR3 DNA reads TGTGCCAGCACCCGGACGGGCTACGAGCAGTACTTC. Amino acids: CASTRTGYEQYF.